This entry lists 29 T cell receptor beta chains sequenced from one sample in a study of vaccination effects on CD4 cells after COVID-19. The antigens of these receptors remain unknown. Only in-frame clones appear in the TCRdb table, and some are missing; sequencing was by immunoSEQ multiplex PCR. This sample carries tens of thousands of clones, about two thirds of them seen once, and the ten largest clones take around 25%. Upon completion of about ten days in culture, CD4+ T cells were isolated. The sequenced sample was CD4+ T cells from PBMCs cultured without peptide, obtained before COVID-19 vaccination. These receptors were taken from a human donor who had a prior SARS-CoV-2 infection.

The CDR3 is CASFPPGLAVPGELFF. CDR3 nucleotides: TGTGCCAGCTTCCCCCCGGGACTAGCAGTCCCCGGGGAGCTGTTTTTT. The chain couples TRBV21-1 to TRBJ2-2; TRBD2 is the table's D call and was not checked against the DNA. TRBV21-1 corresponds to a pseudogene. The CDR3 is 16 amino acids.

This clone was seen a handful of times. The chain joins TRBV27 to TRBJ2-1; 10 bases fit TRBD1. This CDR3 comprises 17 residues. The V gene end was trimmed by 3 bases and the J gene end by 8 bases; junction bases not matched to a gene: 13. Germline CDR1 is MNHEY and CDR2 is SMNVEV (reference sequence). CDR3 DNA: TGTGCCAGCAGTTTTGGATCTTGGGGACAGGGGTTGGATGAGCAGTTCTTC. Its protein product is CASSFGSWGQGLDEQFF.

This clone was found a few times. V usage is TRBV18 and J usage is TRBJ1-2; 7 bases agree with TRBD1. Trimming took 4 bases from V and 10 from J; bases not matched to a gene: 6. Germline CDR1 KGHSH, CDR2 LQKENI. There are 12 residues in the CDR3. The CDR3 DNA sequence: TGTGCCAGCTCACTACGGGACAGCCACTACACCTTC. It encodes CASSLRDSHYTF.

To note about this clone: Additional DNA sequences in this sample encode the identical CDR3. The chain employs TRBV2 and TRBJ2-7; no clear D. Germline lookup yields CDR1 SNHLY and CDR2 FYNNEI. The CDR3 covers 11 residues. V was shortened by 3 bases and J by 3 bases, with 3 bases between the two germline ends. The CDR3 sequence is CASSDYYEQYF. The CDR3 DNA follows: TGTGCCAGCAGTGACTACTACGAGCAGTACTTC.

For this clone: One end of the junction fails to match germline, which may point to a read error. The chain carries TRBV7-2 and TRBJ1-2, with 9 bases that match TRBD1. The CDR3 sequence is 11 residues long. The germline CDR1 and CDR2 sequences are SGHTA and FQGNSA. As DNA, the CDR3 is TGTGCCAGCAGCTTATTGGGACAGGGCCCGTTC. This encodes CASSLLGQGPF.

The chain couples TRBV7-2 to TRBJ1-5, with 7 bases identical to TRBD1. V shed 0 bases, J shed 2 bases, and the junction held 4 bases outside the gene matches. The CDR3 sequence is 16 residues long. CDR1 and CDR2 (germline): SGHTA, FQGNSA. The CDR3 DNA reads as TGTGCCAGCAGCTTAGCGAAGGGGGCGGGCAATCAGCCCCAGCATTTT. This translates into CASSLAKGAGNQPQHF.

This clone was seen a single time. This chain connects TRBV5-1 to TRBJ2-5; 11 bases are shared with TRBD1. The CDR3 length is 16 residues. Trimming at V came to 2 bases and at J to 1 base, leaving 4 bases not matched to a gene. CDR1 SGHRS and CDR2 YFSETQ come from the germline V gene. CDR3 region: CASSLGQGAIQETQYF. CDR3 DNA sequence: TGCGCCAGCAGCTTAGGACAGGGGGCGATCCAAGAGACCCAGTACTTC.

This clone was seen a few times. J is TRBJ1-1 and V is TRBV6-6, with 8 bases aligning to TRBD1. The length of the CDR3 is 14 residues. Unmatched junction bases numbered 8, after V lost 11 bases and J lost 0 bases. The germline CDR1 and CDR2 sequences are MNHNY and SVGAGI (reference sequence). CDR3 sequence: CALRTGPVNTEAFF. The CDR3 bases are TGTGCCCTACGGACAGGGCCGGTGAACACTGAAGCTTTCTTT.

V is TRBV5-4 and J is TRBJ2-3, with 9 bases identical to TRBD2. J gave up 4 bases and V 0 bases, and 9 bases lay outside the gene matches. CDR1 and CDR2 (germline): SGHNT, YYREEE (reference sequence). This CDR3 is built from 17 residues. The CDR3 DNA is TGTGCCAGCAGCTTGGCCCCGGGGCGGGAGGGCCCAGATACGCAGTATTTT. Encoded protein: CASSLAPGREGPDTQYF.

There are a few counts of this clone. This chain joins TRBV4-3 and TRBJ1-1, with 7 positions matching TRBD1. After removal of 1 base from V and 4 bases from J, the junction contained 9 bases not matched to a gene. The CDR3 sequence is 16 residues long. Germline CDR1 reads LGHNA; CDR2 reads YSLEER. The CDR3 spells CASSQGQGVSRTEAFF. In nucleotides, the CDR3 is TGCGCCAGCAGCCAAGGGCAGGGGGTCAGCCGCACTGAAGCTTTCTTT.

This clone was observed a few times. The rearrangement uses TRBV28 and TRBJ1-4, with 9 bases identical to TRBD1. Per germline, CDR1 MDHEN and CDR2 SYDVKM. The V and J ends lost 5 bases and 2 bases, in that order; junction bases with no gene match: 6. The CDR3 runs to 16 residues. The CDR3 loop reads CASSPTGTGTNEKLFF. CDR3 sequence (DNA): TGTGCCAGCAGTCCGACCGGGACAGGGACTAATGAAAAACTGTTTTTT.

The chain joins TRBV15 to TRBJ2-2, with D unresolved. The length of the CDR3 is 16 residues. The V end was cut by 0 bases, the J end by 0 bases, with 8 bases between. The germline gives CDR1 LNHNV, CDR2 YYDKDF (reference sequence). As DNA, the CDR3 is TGTGCCACCAGCAGAGATGCAGGCTCGAACACCGGGGAGCTGTTTTTT. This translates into CATSRDAGSNTGELFF.

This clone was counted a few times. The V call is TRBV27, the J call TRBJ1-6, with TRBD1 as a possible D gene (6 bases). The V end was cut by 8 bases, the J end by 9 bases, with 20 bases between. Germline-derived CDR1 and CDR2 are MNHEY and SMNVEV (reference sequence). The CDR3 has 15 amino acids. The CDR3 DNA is TGTGCCAGCCGTCCAACCAACAGGGATACTTCACCCCTCCACTTT. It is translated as CASRPTNRDTSPLHF.

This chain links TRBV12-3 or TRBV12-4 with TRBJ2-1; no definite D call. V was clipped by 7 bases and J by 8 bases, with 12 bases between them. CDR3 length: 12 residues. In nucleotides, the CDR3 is TGTGCCAGCACCGAATTTAGTGATGAGCAGTTCTTC. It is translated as CASTEFSDEQFF.

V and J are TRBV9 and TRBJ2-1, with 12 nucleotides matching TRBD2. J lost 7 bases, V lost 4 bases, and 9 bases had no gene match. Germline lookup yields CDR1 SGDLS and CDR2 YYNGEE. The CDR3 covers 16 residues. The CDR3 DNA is TGTGCCAGCAGCTCCCGGACTAGCGGGGTGTGGAATGAGCAGTTCTTC. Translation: CASSSRTSGVWNEQFF.

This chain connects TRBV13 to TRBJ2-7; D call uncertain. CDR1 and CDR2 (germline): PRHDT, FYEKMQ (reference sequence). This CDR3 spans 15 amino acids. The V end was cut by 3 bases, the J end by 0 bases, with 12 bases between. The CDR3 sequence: CASSFDRTLSYEQYF. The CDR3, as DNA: TGTGCCAGCAGCTTTGACCGAACCCTCTCCTACGAGCAGTACTTC.

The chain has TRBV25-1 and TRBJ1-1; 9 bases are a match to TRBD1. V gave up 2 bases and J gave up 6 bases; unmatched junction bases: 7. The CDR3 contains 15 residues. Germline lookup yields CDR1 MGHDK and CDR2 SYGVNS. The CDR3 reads CASSEEDRGWAEAFF. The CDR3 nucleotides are TGTGCCAGCAGTGAAGAGGACAGGGGATGGGCTGAAGCTTTCTTT.

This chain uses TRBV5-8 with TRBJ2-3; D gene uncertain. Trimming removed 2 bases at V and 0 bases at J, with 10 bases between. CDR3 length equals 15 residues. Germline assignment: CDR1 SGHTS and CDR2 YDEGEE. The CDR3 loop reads CASSFTRFSTDTQYF. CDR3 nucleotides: TGTGCCAGCAGCTTCACCCGGTTTAGCACAGATACGCAGTATTTT.

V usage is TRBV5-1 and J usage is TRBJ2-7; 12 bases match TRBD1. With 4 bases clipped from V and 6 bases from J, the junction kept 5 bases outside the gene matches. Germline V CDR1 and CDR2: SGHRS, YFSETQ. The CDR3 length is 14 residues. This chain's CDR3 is CASSQGQGAAEQYF. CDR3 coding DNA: TGCGCCAGCAGCCAGGGACAGGGGGCCGCCGAGCAGTACTTC.

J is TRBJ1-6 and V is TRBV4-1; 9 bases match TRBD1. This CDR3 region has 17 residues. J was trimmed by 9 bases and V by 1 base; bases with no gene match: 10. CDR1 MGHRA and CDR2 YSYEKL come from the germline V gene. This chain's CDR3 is CASSQGLLDRGGSPLHF. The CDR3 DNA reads TGCGCCAGCAGCCAAGGCCTTTTGGACAGGGGCGGTTCACCCCTCCACTTT.

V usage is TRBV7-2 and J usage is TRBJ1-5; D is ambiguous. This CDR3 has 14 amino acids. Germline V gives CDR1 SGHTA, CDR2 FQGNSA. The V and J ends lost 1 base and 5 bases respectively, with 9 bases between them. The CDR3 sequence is CASSLDSAYQPQHF. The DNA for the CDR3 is TGTGCCAGCAGCTTAGATTCAGCTTATCAGCCCCAGCATTTT.

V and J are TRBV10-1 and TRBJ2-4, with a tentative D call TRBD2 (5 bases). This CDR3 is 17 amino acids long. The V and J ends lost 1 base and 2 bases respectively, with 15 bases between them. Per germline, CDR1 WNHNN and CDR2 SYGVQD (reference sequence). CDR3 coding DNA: TGCGCCAGCAGTGAGTACCCAGCCCCGGGGTCCAAAAACATTCAGTACTTC. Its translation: CASSEYPAPGSKNIQYF.

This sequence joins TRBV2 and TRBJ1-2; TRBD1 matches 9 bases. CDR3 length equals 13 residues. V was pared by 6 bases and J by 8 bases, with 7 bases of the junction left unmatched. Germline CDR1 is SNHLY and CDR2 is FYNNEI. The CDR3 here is CASRKDRGGGYTF. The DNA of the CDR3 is TGTGCCAGCAGAAAGGACAGGGGTGGGGGCTACACCTTC.

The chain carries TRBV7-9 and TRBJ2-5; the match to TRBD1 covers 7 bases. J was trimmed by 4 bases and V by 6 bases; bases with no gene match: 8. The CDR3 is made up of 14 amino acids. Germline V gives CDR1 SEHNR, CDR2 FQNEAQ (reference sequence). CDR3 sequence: CASRQGQVGETQYF. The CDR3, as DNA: TGTGCCAGCAGACAAGGACAGGTTGGAGAGACCCAGTACTTC.

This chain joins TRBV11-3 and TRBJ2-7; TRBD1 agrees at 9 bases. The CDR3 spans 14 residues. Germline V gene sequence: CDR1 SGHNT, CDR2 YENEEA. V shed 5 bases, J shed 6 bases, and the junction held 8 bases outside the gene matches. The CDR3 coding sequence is TGTGCCAGCAGCCCAGGGACAGGGAAGGTCGAGCAGTACTTC. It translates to CASSPGTGKVEQYF.

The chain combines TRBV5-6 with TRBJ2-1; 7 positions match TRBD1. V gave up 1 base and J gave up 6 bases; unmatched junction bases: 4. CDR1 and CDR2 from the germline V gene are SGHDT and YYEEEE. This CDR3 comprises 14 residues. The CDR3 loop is CASSLWAGGNEQFF. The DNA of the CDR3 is TGTGCCAGCAGCTTGTGGGCAGGGGGCAATGAGCAGTTCTTC.

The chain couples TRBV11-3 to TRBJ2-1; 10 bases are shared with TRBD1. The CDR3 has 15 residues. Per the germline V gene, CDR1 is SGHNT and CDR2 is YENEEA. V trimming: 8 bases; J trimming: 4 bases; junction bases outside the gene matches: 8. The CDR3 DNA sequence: TGTGCCAGCGGCGGCCGGGACAGGGGATACAATGAGCAGTTCTTC. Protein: CASGGRDRGYNEQFF.

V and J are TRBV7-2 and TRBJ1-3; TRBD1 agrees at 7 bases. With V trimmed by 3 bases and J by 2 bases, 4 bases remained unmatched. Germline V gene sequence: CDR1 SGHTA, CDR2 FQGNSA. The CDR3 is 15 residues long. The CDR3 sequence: CASSFPTGAGNTIYF. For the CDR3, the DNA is TGTGCCAGCAGCTTCCCTACAGGGGCTGGAAACACCATATATTTT.

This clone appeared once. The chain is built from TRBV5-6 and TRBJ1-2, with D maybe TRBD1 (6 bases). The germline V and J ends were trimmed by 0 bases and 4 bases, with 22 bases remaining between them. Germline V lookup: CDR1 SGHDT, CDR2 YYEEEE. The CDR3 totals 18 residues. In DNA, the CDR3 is TGTGCCAGCAGCTTGGCCGGGACTGAGGACAGCCCGGCCTATGGCTACACCTTC. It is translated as CASSLAGTEDSPAYGYTF.